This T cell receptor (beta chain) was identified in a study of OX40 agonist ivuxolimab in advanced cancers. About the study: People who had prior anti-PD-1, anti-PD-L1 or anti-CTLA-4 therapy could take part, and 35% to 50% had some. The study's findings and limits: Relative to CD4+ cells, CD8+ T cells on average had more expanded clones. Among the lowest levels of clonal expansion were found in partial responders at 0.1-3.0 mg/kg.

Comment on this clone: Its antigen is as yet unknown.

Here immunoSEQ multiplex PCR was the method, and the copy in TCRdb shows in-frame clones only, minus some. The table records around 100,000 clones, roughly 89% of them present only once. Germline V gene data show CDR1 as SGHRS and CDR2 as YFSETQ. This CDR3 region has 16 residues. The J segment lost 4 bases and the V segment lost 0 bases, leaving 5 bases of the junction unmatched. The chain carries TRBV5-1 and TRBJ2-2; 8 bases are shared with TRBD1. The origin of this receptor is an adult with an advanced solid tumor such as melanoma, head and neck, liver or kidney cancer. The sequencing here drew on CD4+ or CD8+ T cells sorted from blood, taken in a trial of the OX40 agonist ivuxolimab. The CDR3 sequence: CASSLAADRGTGELFF. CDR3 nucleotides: TGCGCCAGCAGCTTGGCCGCAGACAGGGGCACCGGGGAGCTGTTTTTT.